Described below is a single T cell receptor beta chain sequence and its context. The data were taken from a study of blood T cell repertoires in COVID-19. Background on the study: Sites across the United States, Italy and Spain contributed samples from acute and convalescent COVID-19.

This CDR3 region has 13 residues. Germline CDR1 is SEHNR and CDR2 is FQNEAQ (reference sequence). Trimming removed 0 bases from V and 9 bases from J, with 9 bases in between. Profiled with immunoSEQ multiplex PCR; TCRdb holds only in-frame clones, not every one. The sample contains fewer than 300,000 clones, 90% of which appear only once. This chain uses TRBV7-9 with TRBJ2-1; a weak D match, TRBD2 (5 bases). The sequenced sample consisted of peripheral blood. The clonotype originates from a woman between 50 and 59 years old with COVID-19, enrolled during active disease. CDR3: CASSLAEVSEQFF. DNA of the CDR3: TGTGCCAGCAGCTTAGCGGAGGTTAGTGAGCAGTTCTTC.